Given below is one T cell receptor (beta chain) in context. Antigen unknown. With the Oncomine TCR Beta short-read assay, DNA from cultured CD4+ T cells was sequenced. TCRdb reprocessed the PCR reads via MiXCR and lists one record per CDR3 protein. This repertoire shows about 11,000 distinct CDR3 sequences, roughly three quarters found once; its top ten account for roughly 12%. The data were taken from a study of vaccination and CD4 T cells after COVID-19. Across the whole study: The stimulating agents, overlapping spike peptides, came from SARS-CoV-2, HCoV-NL63, HCoV-OC43 and HCoV-229E.

The CDR3 totals 14 residues. V was cut by 4 bases and J by 5 bases, with 14 bases left in between. The germline gives CDR1 SGHDN, CDR2 FVKESK. General study results and limits: Among convalescent patients, a median around 86% of reactive clones emerged only after vaccination.

Treatment reported: approximately nine-day PBMC culture with coronavirus spike peptide pools or control peptides (ViraFEST assay). The specimen was CD4+ T cells from blood, cultured in vitro. The genes are TRBV14 and TRBJ1-2, with D possibly TRBD1 on 5 matching bases. This clonotype originated in a human donor who had recovered from COVID-19. This chain's CDR3 is CASSPRDLEYGYTF. In DNA, the CDR3 is TGTGCCAGCAGCCCCCGGGACCTGGAGTATGGCTACACCTTC.